Shown below are 10 T cell receptor beta chains from a single sample sequenced in a study of blood T cells in healthy people across ages. Then a second PCR, running roughly 7 to 12 cycles, was carried out with a sample-barcoded 5' primer and a J-beta primer mix. TCRdb reprocessed the 5' RACE reads with MiXCR, giving one entry per CDR3 protein. The repertoire has over 600,000 distinct CDR3 sequences, around 38% of them found once; the top ten carry 30%. The specimen sequenced was blood. The receptors here all came from an elderly man in good health.

The V and J genes are TRBV28 and TRBJ2-7, with D hard to call. The CDR3 is 15 residues long. Germline CDR1 is MDHEN and CDR2 is SYDVKM. With 3 bases removed from V and 0 bases from J, the gap between germline ends came to 12 bases. The chain's CDR3 is CASSLQKASSYEQYF. In DNA form, the CDR3 reads TGTGCCAGCAGTTTGCAAAAGGCTAGCTCCTACGAGCAGTACTTC.

This clonotype has a single count. The J gene is TRBJ2-7, the V gene TRBV5-1, with TRBD1 as a possible D gene (6 bases). CDR1 is SGHRS and CDR2 is YFSETQ in the germline V gene. V lost 9 bases and J lost 5, with 18 bases in between. The CDR3 contains 13 residues. CDR3 coding DNA: TGCGCCAACGTTGAGGACAGTAGTAACGAGCAGTACTTC. This encodes CANVEDSSNEQYF.

This clonotype was observed a few times. The chain recombines TRBV6-1 with TRBJ2-7; 11 positions agree with TRBD1. CDR3 size: 17 residues. Germline assignment: CDR1 MNHNS and CDR2 SASEGT. After removal of 8 bases from V and 6 bases from J, the junction contained 18 bases not matched to a gene. CDR3 loop: CASPPASGTGGFGEQYF. Written as DNA, the CDR3 is TGTGCCAGCCCTCCTGCATCCGGGACAGGGGGGTTTGGCGAGCAGTACTTC.

This clonotype was recorded a few times. The J gene is TRBJ2-7, the V gene TRBV27; no firm D call. Germline lookup yields CDR1 MNHEY and CDR2 SMNVEV (reference sequence). The CDR3 spans 12 residues. V was shortened by 8 bases and J by 3 bases, with 11 bases between the two germline ends. DNA of the CDR3: TGTGCCAGCCTGTCTGATTTCTACGAGCAGTACTTC. Translating it yields CASLSDFYEQYF.

This clonotype has ten or more counts. V is TRBV6-6 and J is TRBJ2-7; the match to TRBD1 covers 9 bases. V lost 6 bases, J lost 6 bases, and 6 bases stayed unmatched. Germline V lookup: CDR1 MNHNY, CDR2 SVGAGI (reference sequence). The CDR3 runs 13 residues. DNA of the CDR3: TGTGCCAGCAGCTCCGAGACAGGGGGCGAGCAGTACTTC. Protein: CASSSETGGEQYF.

Comments on this clonotype: An end of the junction differs from the germline gene, which may be a read error. This sequence joins TRBV7-2 and TRBJ2-5; D call uncertain. CDR1 and CDR2 (germline): SGHTA, FQGNSA. The CDR3 sequence is 15 residues long. DNA of the CDR3: TGTGCCAACAGCCAACCGGGCGTCCCCGGGGAGACCCAGTACTTC. This translates into CANSQPGVPGETQYF.

This clonotype has only a few counts. The rearrangement links TRBV20-1 to TRBJ2-5, with 11 bases aligning to TRBD2. The end of the DNA aligns better with TRBJ2-7, so the J call may be wrong. The CDR3 consists of 13 residues. In germline, CDR1 is DFQATT, CDR2 SNEGSKA (reference sequence). This CDR3 is CSALLAGEDEQYF. CDR3 nucleotides: TGCAGTGCTTTACTAGCGGGGGAGGACGAGCAGTACTTC.

The rearrangement links TRBV20-1 to TRBJ2-3, with 8 bases identical to TRBD2. Germline V gene data show CDR1 as DFQATT and CDR2 as SNEGSKA (reference sequence). This CDR3 comprises 16 residues. V shed 0 bases, J shed 0 bases, and the junction held 5 bases outside the gene matches. CDR3 DNA sequence: TGCAGTGCTAGAGATTTCAGCGGGGGAAGCACAGATACGCAGTATTTT. Residues: CSARDFSGGSTDTQYF.

A word on this clonotype: This sequence may be a read error, since a much larger clone differs from it by one base. The chain carries TRBV20-1 and TRBJ1-1; D uncertain. From germline, CDR1 is DFQATT and CDR2 SNEGSKA (reference sequence). The V and J ends lost 1 base and 4 bases respectively, with 10 bases between them. CDR3 length equals 13 residues. The CDR3 spells CSARVGRSTEAFF. CDR3 nucleotide sequence: TGCAGTGCTAGAGTTGGGAGGAGCACTGAAGCTTTCTTT.

DNA of the CDR3: TGCAGTGCTAAAAGCGGGTTTAGCAACGAGCAGTACTTC. This codes for CSAKSGFSNEQYF. The chain has TRBV20-1 and TRBJ2-4; D is perhaps TRBD2 (6 bases). TRBJ2-7 matches the DNA end more closely, so the J call is doubtful. The CDR3 is made up of 13 amino acids. Germline assignment: CDR1 DFQATT and CDR2 SNEGSKA (reference sequence).